This TCR beta chain emerged from a study of beta chain features in type 1 diabetes. Expressed TCRB transcripts were sequenced because the isolated RNA had all been reverse transcribed beforehand. About 3.6 million reads on average were seen across naive, central memory and regulatory T cell samples. Method: immunoSEQ multiplex PCR; TCRdb's copy keeps in-frame clones and lacks some. The repertoire holds just over 150,000 clones, with over 8.5% as singletons. V lost 4 bases to trimming and J lost 2 bases, with 10 bases between them. The CDR3 sequence is 15 residues long. Looked up from germline, CDR1 is SGHRS and CDR2 is YFSETQ. Only one heparinised blood draw was taken per donor, and its volume averaged roughly 120 mL. Post-sort purity exceeded 95% for all sorted populations.

The J gene is TRBJ2-6, the V gene TRBV5-1; weak D call: TRBD1 (6 bases). Sequencing was performed on central memory CD4+ T cells from blood. This TCR came from a man aged 18 to 30 in good health. Here the CDR3 DNA reads TGCGCCAGCAGCCCACAGGGTGCTGGGGCCAACGTCCTGACTTTC. This codes for CASSPQGAGANVLTF.